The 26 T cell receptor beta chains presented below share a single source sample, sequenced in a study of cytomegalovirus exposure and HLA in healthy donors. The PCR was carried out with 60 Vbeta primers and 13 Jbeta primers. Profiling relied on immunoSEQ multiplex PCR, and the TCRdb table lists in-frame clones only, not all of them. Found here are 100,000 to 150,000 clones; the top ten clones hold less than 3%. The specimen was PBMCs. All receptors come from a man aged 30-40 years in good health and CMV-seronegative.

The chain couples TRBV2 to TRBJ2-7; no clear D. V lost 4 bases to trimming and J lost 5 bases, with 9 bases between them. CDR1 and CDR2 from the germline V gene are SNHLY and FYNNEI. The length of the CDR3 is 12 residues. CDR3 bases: TGTGCCAGCAGTGTCGATGGCAACGAGCAGTACTTC. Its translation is CASSVDGNEQYF.

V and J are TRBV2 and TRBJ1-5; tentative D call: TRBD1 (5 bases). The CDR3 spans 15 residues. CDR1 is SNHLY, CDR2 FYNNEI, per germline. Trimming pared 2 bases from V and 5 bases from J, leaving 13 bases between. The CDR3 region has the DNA TGTGCCAGCAGTGAAATGGGGAGGGGTGATCAGCCCCAGCATTTT. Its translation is CASSEMGRGDQPQHF.

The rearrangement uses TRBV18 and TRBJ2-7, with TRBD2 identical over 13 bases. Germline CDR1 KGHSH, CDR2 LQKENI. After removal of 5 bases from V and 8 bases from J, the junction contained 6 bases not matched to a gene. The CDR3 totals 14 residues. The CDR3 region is CASSSGTSGEKQYF. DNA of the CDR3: TGTGCCAGCTCATCCGGGACTAGCGGGGAAAAGCAGTACTTC.

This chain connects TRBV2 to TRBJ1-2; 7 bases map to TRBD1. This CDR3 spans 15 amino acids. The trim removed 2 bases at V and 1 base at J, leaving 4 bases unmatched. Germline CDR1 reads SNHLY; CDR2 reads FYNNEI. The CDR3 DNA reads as TGTGCCAGCAGTGAAATGGACAGGTTTAACTATGGCTACACCTTC. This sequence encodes CASSEMDRFNYGYTF.

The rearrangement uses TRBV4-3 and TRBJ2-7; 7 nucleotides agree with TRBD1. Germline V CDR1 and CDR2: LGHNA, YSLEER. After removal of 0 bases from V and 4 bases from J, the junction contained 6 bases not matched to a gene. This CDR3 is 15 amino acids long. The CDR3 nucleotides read TGCGCCAGCAGCCAAGACCGGGACAGCCATTACGAGCAGTACTTC. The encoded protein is CASSQDRDSHYEQYF.

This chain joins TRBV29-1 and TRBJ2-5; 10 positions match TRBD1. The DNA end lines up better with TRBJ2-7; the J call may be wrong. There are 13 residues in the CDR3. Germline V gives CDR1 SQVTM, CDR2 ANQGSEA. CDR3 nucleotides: TGCAGCGTTGCGGACAGGGGGACCTACGAGCAGTACTTC. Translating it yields CSVADRGTYEQYF.

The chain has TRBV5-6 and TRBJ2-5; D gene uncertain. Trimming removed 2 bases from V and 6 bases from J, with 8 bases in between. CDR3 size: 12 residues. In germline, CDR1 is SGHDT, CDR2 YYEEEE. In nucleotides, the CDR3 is TGTGCCAGCAGCTTTCAAGAGAAGACCCAGTACTTC. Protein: CASSFQEKTQYF.

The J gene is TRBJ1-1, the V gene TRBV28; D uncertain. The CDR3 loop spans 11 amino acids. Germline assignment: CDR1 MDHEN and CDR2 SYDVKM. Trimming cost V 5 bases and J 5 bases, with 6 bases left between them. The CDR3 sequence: CASSLATEAFF. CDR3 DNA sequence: TGTGCCAGCAGTCTTGCGACTGAAGCTTTCTTT.

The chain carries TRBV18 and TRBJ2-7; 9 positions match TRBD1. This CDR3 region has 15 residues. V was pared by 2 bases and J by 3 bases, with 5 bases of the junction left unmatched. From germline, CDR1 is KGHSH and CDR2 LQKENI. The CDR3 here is CASSPDRGSNYEQYF. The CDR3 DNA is TGTGCCAGCTCACCAGACAGGGGGAGTAACTACGAGCAGTACTTC.

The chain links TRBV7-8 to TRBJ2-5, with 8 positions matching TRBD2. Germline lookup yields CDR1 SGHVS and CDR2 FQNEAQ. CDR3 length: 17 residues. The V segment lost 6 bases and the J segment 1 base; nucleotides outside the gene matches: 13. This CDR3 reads CASSRLGLVAVQETQYF. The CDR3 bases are TGTGCCAGCAGTCGCCTGGGACTAGTAGCGGTCCAAGAGACCCAGTACTTC.

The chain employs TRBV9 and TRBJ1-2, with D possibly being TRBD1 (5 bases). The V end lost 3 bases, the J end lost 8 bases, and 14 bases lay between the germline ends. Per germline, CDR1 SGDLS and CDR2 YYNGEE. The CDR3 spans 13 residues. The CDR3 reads CASSAGGGRGYTF. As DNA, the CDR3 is TGTGCCAGCAGCGCGGGGGGGGGTCGCGGCTACACCTTC.

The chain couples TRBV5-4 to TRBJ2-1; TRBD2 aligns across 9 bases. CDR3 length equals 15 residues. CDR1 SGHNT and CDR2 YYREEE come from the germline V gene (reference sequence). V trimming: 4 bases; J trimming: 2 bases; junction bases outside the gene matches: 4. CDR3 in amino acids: CASSPTSGAYNEQFF. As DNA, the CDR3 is TGTGCCAGCAGCCCGACTAGCGGAGCCTACAATGAGCAGTTCTTC.

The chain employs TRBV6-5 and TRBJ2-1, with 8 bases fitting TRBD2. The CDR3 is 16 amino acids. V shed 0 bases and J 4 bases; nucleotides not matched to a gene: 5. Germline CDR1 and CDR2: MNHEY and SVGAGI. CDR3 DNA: TGTGCCAGCAGTTACTCCCCGGGAGGGGATTACAATGAGCAGTTCTTC. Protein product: CASSYSPGGDYNEQFF.

This CDR3 reads CASRRTGGATEAFF. CDR3 DNA: TGTGCCAGCAGACGGACAGGGGGGGCCACTGAAGCTTTCTTT. This chain uses TRBV7-2 with TRBJ1-1, with 10 nucleotides matching TRBD1. Germline V gives CDR1 SGHTA, CDR2 FQGNSA. The CDR3 runs 14 residues. The trim removed 6 bases at V and 4 bases at J, leaving 5 bases unmatched.

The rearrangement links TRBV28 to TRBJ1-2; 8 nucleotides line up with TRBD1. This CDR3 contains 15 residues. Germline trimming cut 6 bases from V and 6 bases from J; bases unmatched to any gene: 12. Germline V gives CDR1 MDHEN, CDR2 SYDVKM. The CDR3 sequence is CASRRTGMGFDGYTF. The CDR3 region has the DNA TGTGCCAGCAGGCGGACAGGGATGGGCTTCGATGGCTACACCTTC.

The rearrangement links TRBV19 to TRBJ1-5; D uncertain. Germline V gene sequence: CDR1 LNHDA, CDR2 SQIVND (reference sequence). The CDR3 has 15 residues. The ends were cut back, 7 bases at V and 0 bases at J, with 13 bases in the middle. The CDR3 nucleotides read TGTGCCAGTATGAGGTCGGCCGATAGCAATCAGCCCCAGCATTTT. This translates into CASMRSADSNQPQHF. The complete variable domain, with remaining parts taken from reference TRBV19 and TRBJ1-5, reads DGGITQSPKYLFRKEGQNVTLSCEQNLNHDAMYWYRQDPGQGLRLIYYSQIVNDFQKGDIAEGYSVSREKKESFPLTVTSAQKNPTAFYLCASMRSADSNQPQHFGDGTRLSIL.

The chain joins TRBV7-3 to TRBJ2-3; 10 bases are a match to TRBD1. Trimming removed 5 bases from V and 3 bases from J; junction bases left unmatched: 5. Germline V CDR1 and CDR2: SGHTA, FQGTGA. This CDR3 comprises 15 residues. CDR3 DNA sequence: TGTGCCAGCAGCCCGCGGGACAGGGGAACAGATACGCAGTATTTT. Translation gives CASSPRDRGTDTQYF.

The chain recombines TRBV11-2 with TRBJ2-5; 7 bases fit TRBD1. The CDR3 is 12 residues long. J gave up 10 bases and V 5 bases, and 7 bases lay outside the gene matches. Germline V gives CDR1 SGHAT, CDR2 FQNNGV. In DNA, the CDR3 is TGTGCCAGCAGCCCGCTGGGACAGCTCCAGTACTTC. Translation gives CASSPLGQLQYF.

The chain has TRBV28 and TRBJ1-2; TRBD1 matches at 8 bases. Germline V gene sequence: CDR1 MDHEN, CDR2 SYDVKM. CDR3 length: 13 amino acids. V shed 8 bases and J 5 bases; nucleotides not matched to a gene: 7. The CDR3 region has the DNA TGTGCCAGCGTCTCGGGACAGGCGTATGGCTACACCTTC. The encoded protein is CASVSGQAYGYTF.

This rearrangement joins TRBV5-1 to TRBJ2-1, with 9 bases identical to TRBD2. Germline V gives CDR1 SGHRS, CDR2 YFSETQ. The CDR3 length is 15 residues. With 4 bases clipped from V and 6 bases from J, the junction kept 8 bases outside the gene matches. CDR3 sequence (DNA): TGCGCCAGCAGCCTAGACCGCGGGGGGGGCAATGAGCAGTTCTTC. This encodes CASSLDRGGGNEQFF.

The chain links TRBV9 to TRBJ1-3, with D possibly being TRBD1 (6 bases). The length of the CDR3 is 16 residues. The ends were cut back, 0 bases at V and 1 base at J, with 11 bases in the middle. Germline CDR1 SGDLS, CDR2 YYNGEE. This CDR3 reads CASSVGRGRSGNTIYF. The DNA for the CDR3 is TGTGCCAGCAGCGTAGGCAGGGGAAGGTCTGGAAACACCATATATTTT.

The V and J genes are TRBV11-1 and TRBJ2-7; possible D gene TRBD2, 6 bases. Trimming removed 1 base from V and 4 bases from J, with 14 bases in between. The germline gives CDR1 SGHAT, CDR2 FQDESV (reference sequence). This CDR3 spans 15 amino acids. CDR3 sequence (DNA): TGTGCCAGCAGCTTAGGAGCCTCGCTAGCGTACGAGCAGTACTTC. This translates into CASSLGASLAYEQYF.

The CDR3, as DNA: TGTGCCAGCACCGCCGACAGGGCTCGCACTGAAGCTTTCTTT. This translates into CASTADRARTEAFF. The chain employs TRBV2 and TRBJ1-1; 7 nucleotides align to TRBD1. Germline V CDR1 and CDR2: SNHLY, FYNNEI. The V segment lost 7 bases and the J segment 4 bases; nucleotides outside the gene matches: 9. The CDR3 extends over 14 amino acids.

The CDR3 loop is CASSIEGGSSTDTQYF. CDR3 in DNA: TGTGCCAGTAGTATAGAGGGAGGGAGTAGCACAGATACGCAGTATTTT. The chain joins TRBV19 to TRBJ2-3; 7 nucleotides match TRBD2. The germline V gene encodes CDR1 LNHDA and CDR2 SQIVND (reference sequence). This CDR3 region has 16 residues. V was clipped by 0 bases and J by 0 bases; unmatched bases: 3.

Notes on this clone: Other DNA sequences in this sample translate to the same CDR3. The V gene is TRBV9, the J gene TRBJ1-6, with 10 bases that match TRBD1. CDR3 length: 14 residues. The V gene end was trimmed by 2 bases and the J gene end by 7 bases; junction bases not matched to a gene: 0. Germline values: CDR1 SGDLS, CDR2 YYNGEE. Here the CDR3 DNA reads TGTGCCAGCAGCGTGGGACAGGGGAATTCACCCCTCCACTTT. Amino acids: CASSVGQGNSPLHF.

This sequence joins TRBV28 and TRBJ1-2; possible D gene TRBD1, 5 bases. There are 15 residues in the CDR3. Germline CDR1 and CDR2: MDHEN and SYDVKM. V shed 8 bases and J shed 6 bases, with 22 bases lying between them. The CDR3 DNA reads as TGTGCCAGCTTCTCTCAGGGCCGTCCAGATAATGGCTACACCTTC. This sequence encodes CASFSQGRPDNGYTF.